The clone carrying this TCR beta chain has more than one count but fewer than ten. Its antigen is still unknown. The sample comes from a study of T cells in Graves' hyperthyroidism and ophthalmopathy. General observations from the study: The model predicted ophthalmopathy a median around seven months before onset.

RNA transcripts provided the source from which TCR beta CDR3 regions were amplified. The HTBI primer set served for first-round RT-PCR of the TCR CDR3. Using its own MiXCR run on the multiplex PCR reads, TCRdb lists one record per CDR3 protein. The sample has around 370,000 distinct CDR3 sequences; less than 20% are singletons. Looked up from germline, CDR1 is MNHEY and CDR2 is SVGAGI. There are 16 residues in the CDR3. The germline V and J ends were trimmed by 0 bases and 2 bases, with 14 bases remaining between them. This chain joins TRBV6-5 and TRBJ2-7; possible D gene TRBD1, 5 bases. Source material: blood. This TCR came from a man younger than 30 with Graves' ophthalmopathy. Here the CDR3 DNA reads TGTGCCAGCAGTTACTCCTCTCGGTTGGGGCCCTACGAGCAGTACTTC. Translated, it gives CASSYSSRLGPYEQYF.